These 14 T cell receptor beta chains were sequenced from one sample in a study of blood T cell repertoires in COVID-19. Assay used: immunoSEQ multiplex PCR; TCRdb lists only in-frame clones, some missing. The sample contains 650,000 to 800,000 clones, around 89% of which appear only once. The sequencing sample was made of peripheral blood. The receptors stem from a woman aged 18-35 years with acute or convalescent COVID-19.

The chain recombines TRBV12-3 or TRBV12-4 with TRBJ1-2; tentative D call: TRBD1 (6 bases). V was trimmed by 9 bases and J by 2 bases, leaving 13 bases between them. The CDR3 is 13 residues long. The CDR3 nucleotides are TGTGCCAGTTTCAGGGGCCAGAACTATGGCTACACCTTC. Protein product: CASFRGQNYGYTF.

CDR3 nucleotide sequence: TGTGCCAGCCAGGTTTACAGGGGGCGCGGCCCTGGCTACACCTTC. It is translated as CASQVYRGRGPGYTF. V and J are TRBV2 and TRBJ1-2, with 9 bases that match TRBD1. The CDR3 contains 15 residues. Germline values: CDR1 SNHLY, CDR2 FYNNEI. V gave up 8 bases and J gave up 7 bases; unmatched junction bases: 14.

This clone was picked up one time. The V and J genes are TRBV4-3 and TRBJ1-1; 10 bases are shared with TRBD1. The germline V gene has CDR1 LGHNA and CDR2 YSLEER. This CDR3 is 15 amino acids long. The junction had 3 bases not matched to a gene; V was cut back by 1 base and J by 4 bases. CDR3 DNA sequence: TGCGCCAGCAGCCAAGGGGACAGGGGACGCACTGAAGCTTTCTTT. Residues: CASSQGDRGRTEAFF.

The V and J genes are TRBV5-5 and TRBJ1-5; 7 bases map to TRBD1. The CDR3 totals 16 residues. Germline lookup yields CDR1 SGHKS and CDR2 YYEKEE (reference sequence). The junction had 9 bases not matched to a gene; V was cut back by 5 bases and J by 1 base. CDR3 sequence: CASRTVRTGSNQPQHF. DNA for the CDR3: TGTGCCAGCAGAACAGTCAGGACAGGCAGCAATCAGCCCCAGCATTTT.

This clone was picked up a small number of times. The chain joins TRBV7-2 to TRBJ1-5, with TRBD1 as a possible D gene (6 bases). V dropped 5 bases and J dropped 3 bases, with 23 bases sitting between them. The CDR3 extends over 18 amino acids. CDR1 and CDR2 from the germline V gene are SGHTA and FQGNSA. CDR3 nucleotides: TGTGCCAGCAGCCACGCCGGGAATACAGGGCCCCTCAATCAGCCCCAGCATTTT. The encoded protein is CASSHAGNTGPLNQPQHF.

This chain connects TRBV4-2 to TRBJ1-2, with D perhaps TRBD1 (5 bases). Deletions cut 0 bases from V and 0 bases from J, with 17 bases between. CDR3 length: 18 residues. Germline V CDR1 and CDR2: LGHNA, YNFKEQ. The CDR3 loop reads CASSQDRPRAGANYGYTF. CDR3 bases: TGTGCCAGCAGCCAAGACCGTCCCAGGGCTGGAGCTAACTATGGCTACACCTTC.

The chain links TRBV7-9 to TRBJ1-4, with D perhaps TRBD1 (6 bases). The CDR3 extends over 14 amino acids. Germline V gene lookup returns CDR1 SEHNR and CDR2 FQNEAQ (reference sequence). Trimming shortened V by 6 bases and J by 7 bases, and 15 bases separated the two germline ends. The CDR3 sequence: CASRPGGGGEKLFF. CDR3 bases: TGTGCCAGCAGACCCGGAGGGGGGGGTGAAAAACTGTTTTTT.

This clone was found once. The chain combines TRBV29-1 with TRBJ2-3; 12 bases are shared with TRBD2. Trimming cost V 8 bases and J 6 bases; bases outside gene matches: 12. The length of the CDR3 is 15 residues. Germline V gives CDR1 SQVTM, CDR2 ANQGSEA. CDR3 DNA: TGCAGCTCTAAAACGCTAGCGGGGGGGCCGGATACGCAGTATTTT. Amino acids: CSSKTLAGGPDTQYF.

The chain carries TRBV5-6 and TRBJ2-7; 12 bases line up with TRBD2. Germline loops: CDR1 SGHDT, CDR2 YYEEEE. Unmatched junction bases numbered 9, after V lost 3 bases and J lost 2 bases. This CDR3 region has 17 residues. CDR3 DNA sequence: TGTGCCAGCAGCTCTAAACTAGCGGGGGGCGGGGCCTACGAGCAGTACTTC. Translating it yields CASSSKLAGGGAYEQYF.

This chain uses TRBV29-1 with TRBJ1-2; the D gene is possibly TRBD1 (5 bases). CDR3 size: 12 residues. The germline V and J ends were trimmed by 1 base and 5 bases, with 8 bases remaining between them. The germline gives CDR1 SQVTM, CDR2 ANQGSEA. The chain's CDR3 is CSVEGQSYGYTF. The CDR3 DNA reads TGCAGCGTTGAAGGACAGAGTTATGGCTACACCTTC.

The chain links TRBV19 to TRBJ2-3; the D gene is possibly TRBD2 (5 bases). The CDR3 totals 14 residues. The germline CDR1 and CDR2 sequences are LNHDA and SQIVND (reference sequence). V lost 6 bases and J 0 bases, leaving 10 bases between the germline ends. This chain's CDR3 is CASRPSGSTDTQYF. The CDR3 nucleotides read TGTGCCAGTAGACCCAGCGGTAGCACAGATACGCAGTATTTT.

The chain couples TRBV28 to TRBJ2-7, with D perhaps TRBD2 (5 bases). With 7 bases removed from V and 0 bases from J, the gap between germline ends came to 16 bases. The CDR3 has 15 residues. Per the germline V gene, CDR1 is MDHEN and CDR2 is SYDVKM. The CDR3 reads CASTPIALTSYEQYF. CDR3 DNA sequence: TGTGCCAGCACTCCTATAGCGTTGACCTCCTACGAGCAGTACTTC.

The chain combines TRBV4-1 with TRBJ1-1; 11 positions match TRBD1. V lost 4 bases and J lost 7; bases outside the gene matches: 8. There are 15 residues in the CDR3. The germline V gene encodes CDR1 MGHRA and CDR2 YSYEKL. The CDR3 DNA reads TGCGCCAGCAGCCGCCTGGACAGGGGGCTGGATGAAGCTTTCTTT. Its translation is CASSRLDRGLDEAFF.

This rearrangement joins TRBV24-1 to TRBJ2-7; D gene unclear. The length of the CDR3 is 13 residues. Trimming pared 3 bases from V and 3 bases from J, leaving 8 bases between. Per germline, CDR1 KGHDR and CDR2 SFDVKD. As DNA, the CDR3 is TGTGCCACCAGTGATCCGGGTAACTACGAGCAGTACTTC. This sequence encodes CATSDPGNYEQYF.